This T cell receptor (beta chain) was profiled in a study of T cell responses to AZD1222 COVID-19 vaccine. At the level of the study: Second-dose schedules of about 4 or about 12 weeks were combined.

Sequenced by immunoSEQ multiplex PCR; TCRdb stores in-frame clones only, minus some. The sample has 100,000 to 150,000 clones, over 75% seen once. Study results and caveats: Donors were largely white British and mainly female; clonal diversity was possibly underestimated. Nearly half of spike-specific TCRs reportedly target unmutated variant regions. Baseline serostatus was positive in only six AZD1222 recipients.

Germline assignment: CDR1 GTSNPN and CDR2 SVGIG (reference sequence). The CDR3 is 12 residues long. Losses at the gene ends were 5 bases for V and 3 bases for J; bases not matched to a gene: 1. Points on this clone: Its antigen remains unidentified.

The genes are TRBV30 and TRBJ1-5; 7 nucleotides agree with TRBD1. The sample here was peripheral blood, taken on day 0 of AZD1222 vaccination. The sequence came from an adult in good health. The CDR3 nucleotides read TGTGCCTGGGGACAGGTCAATCAGCCCCAGCATTTT. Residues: CAWGQVNQPQHF.